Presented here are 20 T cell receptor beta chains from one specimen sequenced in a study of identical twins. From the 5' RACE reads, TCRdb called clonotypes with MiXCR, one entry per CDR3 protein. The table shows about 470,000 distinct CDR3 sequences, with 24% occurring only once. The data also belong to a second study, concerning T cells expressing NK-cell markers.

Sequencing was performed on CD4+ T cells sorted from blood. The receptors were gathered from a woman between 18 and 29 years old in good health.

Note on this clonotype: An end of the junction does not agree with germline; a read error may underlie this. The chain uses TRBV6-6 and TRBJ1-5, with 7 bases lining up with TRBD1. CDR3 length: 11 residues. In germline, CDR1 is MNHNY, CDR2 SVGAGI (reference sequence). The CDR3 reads CASSTTGPLYF. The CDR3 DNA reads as TGTGCCAGCAGTACGACAGGGCCCCTCTATTTT.

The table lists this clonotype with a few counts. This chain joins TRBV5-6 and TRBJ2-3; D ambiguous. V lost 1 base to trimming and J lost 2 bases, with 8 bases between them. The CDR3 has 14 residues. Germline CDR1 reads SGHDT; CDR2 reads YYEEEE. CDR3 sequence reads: CASSLWLDTDTQYF. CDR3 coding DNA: TGTGCCAGCAGCTTGTGGCTAGACACAGATACGCAGTATTTT.

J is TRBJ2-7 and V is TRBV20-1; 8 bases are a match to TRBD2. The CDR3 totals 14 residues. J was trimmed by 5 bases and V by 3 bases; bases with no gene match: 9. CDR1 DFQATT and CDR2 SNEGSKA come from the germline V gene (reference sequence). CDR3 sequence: CSASGRALGHEQYF. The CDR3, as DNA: TGCAGTGCTAGCGGGAGGGCCCTCGGCCACGAGCAGTACTTC.

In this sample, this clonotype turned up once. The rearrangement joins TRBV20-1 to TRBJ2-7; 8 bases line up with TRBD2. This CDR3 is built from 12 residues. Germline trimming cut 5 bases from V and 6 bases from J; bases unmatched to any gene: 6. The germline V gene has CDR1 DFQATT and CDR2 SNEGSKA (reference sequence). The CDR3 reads CSASGGYGEQYF. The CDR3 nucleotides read TGCAGTGCTTCGGGGGGGTACGGCGAGCAGTACTTC.

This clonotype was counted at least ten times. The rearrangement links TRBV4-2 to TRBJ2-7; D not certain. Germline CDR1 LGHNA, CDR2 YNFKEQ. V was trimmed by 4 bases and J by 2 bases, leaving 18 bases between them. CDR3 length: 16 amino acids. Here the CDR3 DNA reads TGTGCCAGCAGCCCAACCGAGGATCGAACGACCTACGAGCAGTACTTC. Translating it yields CASSPTEDRTTYEQYF.

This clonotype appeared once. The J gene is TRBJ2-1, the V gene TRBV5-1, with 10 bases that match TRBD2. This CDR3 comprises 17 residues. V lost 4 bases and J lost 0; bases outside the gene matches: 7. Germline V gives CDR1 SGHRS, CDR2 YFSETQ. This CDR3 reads CASSKVAGGRSYNEQFF. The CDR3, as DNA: TGCGCCAGCAGCAAAGTAGCGGGGGGCCGCTCCTACAATGAGCAGTTCTTC. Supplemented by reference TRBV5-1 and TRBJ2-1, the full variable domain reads KAGVTQTPRYLIKTRGQQVTLSCSPISGHRSVSWYQQTPGQGLQFLFEYFSETQRNKGNFPGRFSGRQFSNSRSEMNVSTLELGDSALYLCASSKVAGGRSYNEQFFGPGTRLTVL.

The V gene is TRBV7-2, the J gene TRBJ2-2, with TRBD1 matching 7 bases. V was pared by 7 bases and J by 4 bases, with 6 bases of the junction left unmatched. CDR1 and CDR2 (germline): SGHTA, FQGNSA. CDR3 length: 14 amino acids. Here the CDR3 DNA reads TGTGCCAGCATCATCAACAGGGGCACCGGGGAGCTGTTTTTT. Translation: CASIINRGTGELFF.

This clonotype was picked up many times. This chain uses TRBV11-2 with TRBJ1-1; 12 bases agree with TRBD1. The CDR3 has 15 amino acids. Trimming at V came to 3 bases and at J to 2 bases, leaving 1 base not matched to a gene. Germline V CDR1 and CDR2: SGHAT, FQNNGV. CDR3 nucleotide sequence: TGTGCCAGCAGCTTGGGACAGGGGGCAAACACTGAAGCTTTCTTT. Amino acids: CASSLGQGANTEAFF.

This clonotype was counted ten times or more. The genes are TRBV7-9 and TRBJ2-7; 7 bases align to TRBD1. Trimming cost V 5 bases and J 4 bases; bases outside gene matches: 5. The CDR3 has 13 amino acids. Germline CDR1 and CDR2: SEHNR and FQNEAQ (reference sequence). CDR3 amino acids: CASSRRDRYEQYF. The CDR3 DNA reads TGTGCCAGCAGCCGCCGGGACAGATACGAGCAGTACTTC.

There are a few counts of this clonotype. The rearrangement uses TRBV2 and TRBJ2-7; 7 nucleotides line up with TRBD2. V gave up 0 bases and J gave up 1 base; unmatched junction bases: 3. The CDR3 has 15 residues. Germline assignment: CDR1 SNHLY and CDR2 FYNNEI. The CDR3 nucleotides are TGTGCCAGCAGTGAAGCTGGGCGGGGGTCCTACGAGCAGTACTTC. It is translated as CASSEAGRGSYEQYF.

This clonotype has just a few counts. The CDR3 loop reads CASSFGGQGYEQYF. The CDR3 DNA follows: TGCGCCAGCAGCTTTGGGGGACAGGGTTACGAGCAGTACTTC. The chain employs TRBV5-1 and TRBJ2-7, with 9 bases that match TRBD1. Looked up from germline, CDR1 is SGHRS and CDR2 is YFSETQ. With 2 bases clipped from V and 4 bases from J, the junction kept 4 bases outside the gene matches. This CDR3 comprises 14 residues.

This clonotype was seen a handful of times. CDR3 amino acids: CASSVRDTYNSPLHF. The CDR3 region has the DNA TGTGCCAGCAGCGTCCGGGACACCTATAATTCACCCCTCCACTTT. J is TRBJ1-6 and V is TRBV9; tentative D call: TRBD1 (6 bases). Trimming shortened V by 2 bases and J by 2 bases, and 8 bases separated the two germline ends. Germline loops: CDR1 SGDLS, CDR2 YYNGEE. The CDR3 sequence is 15 residues long.

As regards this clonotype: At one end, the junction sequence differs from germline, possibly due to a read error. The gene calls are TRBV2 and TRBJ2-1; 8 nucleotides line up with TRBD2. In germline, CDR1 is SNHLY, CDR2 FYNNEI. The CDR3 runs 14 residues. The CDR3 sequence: CASRIAGPYDEQFF. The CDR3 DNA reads TGTGCCAGTCGTATAGCGGGGCCCTACGATGAGCAGTTCTTC. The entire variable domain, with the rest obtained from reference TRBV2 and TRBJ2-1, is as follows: EPEVTQTPSHQVTQMGQEVILRCVPISNHLYFYWYRQILGQKVEFLVSFYNNEISEKSEIFDDQFSVERPDGSNFTLKIRSTKLEDSAMYFCASRIAGPYDEQFFGPGTRLTVL.

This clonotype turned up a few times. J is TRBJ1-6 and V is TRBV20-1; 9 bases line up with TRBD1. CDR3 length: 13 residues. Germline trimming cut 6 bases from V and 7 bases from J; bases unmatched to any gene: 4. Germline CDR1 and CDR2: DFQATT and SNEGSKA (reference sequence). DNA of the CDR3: TGCAGTGCCTCCGGGACAGGGAATTCACCCCTCCACTTT. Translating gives CSASGTGNSPLHF.

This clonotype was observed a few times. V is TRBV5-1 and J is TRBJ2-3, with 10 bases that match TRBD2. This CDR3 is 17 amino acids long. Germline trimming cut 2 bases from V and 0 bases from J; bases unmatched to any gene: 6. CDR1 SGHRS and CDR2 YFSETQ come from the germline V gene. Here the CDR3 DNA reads TGCGCCAGCAGCTTAGCGGGGGGGAGCTCTAGCACAGATACGCAGTATTTT. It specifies CASSLAGGSSSTDTQYF. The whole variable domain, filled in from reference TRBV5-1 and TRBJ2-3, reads KAGVTQTPRYLIKTRGQQVTLSCSPISGHRSVSWYQQTPGQGLQFLFEYFSETQRNKGNFPGRFSGRQFSNSRSEMNVSTLELGDSALYLCASSLAGGSSSTDTQYFGPGTRLTVL.

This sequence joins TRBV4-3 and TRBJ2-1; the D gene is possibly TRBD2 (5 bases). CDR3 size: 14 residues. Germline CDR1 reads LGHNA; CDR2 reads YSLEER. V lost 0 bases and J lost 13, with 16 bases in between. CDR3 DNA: TGCGCCAGCAGCCAAGATCTCGGGGAAAGAGATCAGTTCTTC. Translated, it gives CASSQDLGERDQFF.

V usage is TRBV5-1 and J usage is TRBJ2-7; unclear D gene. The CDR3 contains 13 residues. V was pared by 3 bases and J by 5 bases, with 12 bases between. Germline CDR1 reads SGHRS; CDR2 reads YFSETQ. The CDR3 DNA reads TGCGCCAGCAGCTCGGTATTGAGTGACGAGCAGTACTTC. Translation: CASSSVLSDEQYF. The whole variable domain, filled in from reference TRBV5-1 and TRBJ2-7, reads KAGVTQTPRYLIKTRGQQVTLSCSPISGHRSVSWYQQTPGQGLQFLFEYFSETQRNKGNFPGRFSGRQFSNSRSEMNVSTLELGDSALYLCASSSVLSDEQYFGPGTRLTVT.

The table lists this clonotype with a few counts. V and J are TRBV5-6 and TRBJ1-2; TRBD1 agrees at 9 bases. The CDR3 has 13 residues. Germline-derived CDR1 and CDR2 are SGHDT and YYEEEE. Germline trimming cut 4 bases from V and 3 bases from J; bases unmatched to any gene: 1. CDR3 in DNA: TGTGCCAGCAGCCGGGACAGGGACTATGGCTACACCTTC. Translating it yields CASSRDRDYGYTF.

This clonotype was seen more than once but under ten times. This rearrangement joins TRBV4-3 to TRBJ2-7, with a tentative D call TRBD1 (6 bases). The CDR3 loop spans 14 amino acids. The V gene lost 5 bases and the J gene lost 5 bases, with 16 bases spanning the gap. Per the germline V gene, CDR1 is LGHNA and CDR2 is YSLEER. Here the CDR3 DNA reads TGCGCCAGCAGCTCCCGGATTGGGGGCGACGAGCAGTACTTC. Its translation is CASSSRIGGDEQYF.

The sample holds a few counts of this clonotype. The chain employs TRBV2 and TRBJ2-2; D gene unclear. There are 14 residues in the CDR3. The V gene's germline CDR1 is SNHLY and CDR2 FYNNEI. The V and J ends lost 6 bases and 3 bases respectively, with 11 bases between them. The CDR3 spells CASRLITHTGELFF. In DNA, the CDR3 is TGTGCCAGCAGGTTGATTACCCACACCGGGGAGCTGTTTTTT.